Listed below are T cell receptor beta chains from one sample, sequenced in a study of shared clonotypes between healthy human individuals. Using immunoSEQ multiplex PCR, the repertoire was profiled, and TCRdb retains in-frame clones only, with some absent. This sample carries roughly 2.5 million clones, around 90% of them seen once, and the ten largest clones take 0.14%. The source material was naive CD4+ T cells sorted from blood. The receptor set was obtained from a man younger than 35 in good health. Both conserved end residues are part of each CDR3. D genes are given only for firm matches. Some rows have no size entry. The others give once, few or many, or a class for an expanded clone.

clone_size	d_call	v_call	j_call	cdr3_nt	cdr3_aa
NA	NA	TRBV20-1	TRBJ2-1	TGCAGGGCCGGGACGAGGGATGAGCAGTTCTTC	CRAGTRDEQFF
NA	NA	TRBV7-2	TRBJ2-5	TGTGCCAGCCTCAGGGGGTTAGCGGGATACCAAGAGACCCAGTACTTC	CASLRGLAGYQETQYF
NA	NA	TRBV28	TRBJ2-6	TGTGCCAGCAGTTCACCAGGGGCTGGGGCCAACGTCCTGACTTTC	CASSSPGAGANVLTF
NA	NA	TRBV5-1	TRBJ2-3	TGCGCCAGCAGCCAAGGGGGGTCAGATACGCAGTATTTT	CASSQGGSDTQYF
few	NA	TRBV10-3	TRBJ1-1	TGTGCCATCAGTGAGTCAGGGACTGAAGCTTTCTTT	CAISESGTEAFF
NA	NA	TRBV9	TRBJ2-2	TGTGCCAGCAGCGTATCTGGGGAGCTGTTTTTT	CASSVSGELFF
NA	TRBD1	TRBV6-1	TRBJ2-5	TGTGCCAGCAGGAAGACAGGGCAAGAGACCCAGTACTTC	CASRKTGQETQYF
NA	TRBD2	TRBV6-5	TRBJ2-2	TGTGCCAGCAGTCCCGGGACTAGCGGGGGGCGGGAGCTGTTTTTT	CASSPGTSGGRELFF
NA	TRBD2	TRBV5-1	TRBJ2-1	TGCGCCAGCAGCGATCCCTCACTAGCGGGAAATGAGCAGTTCTTC	CASSDPSLAGNEQFF
NA	NA	TRBV6-5	TRBJ2-7	TGTGCCAGCTCCCCAGGGGGGGTAAAATCCTACGAGCAGTACTTC	CASSPGGVKSYEQYF
NA	NA	TRBV30	TRBJ2-1	TGTGCCTGGAGTTCGGACCATGAGCAGTTCTTC	CAWSSDHEQFF
NA	TRBD1	TRBV5-1	TRBJ2-6	TGCGCCAGTCAACTCCTGCGGGACAGGGAAGCCGGGGCCAACGTCCTGACTTTC	CASQLLRDREAGANVLTF
once	NA	TRBV6-5	TRBJ2-7	TGTGCCAGCAGTTTGACAGGCTCCTACGAGCAGTACTTC	CASSLTGSYEQYF
NA	TRBD1	TRBV5-1	TRBJ2-7	TGCGCCAGCAGCTTGGAGAGGGGGCAGGGCGAGCAGTACTTC	CASSLERGQGEQYF
NA	NA	TRBV2	TRBJ1-2	TGTGCCAGCAGTGGCGAGGGACCCTATGGCTACACCTTC	CASSGEGPYGYTF
NA	TRBD1	TRBV18	TRBJ1-5	TGTGCCAGCTCCCCAGGGGGAAGGGAGCCCCAGCATTTT	CASSPGGREPQHF
NA	NA	TRBV4-3	TRBJ1-1	TGCGCCAGCAGCCAAGATTGGACAGTGAACACTGAAGCTTTCTTT	CASSQDWTVNTEAFF
NA	TRBD2	TRBV4-1	TRBJ2-2	TGCGCCAGCAGCCAGCTAGCGGGGGGCCCCACCGGGGAGCTGTTTTTT	CASSQLAGGPTGELFF
NA	NA	TRBV25-1	TRBJ1-1	TGTGCCAGCAGTGCCCGGGAGAACACTGAAGCTTTCTTT	CASSARENTEAFF
NA	NA	TRBV6-5	TRBJ1-2	TGTGCCAGCAGCTACGGTGCTAACTATGGCTACACCTTC	CASSYGANYGYTF
NA	TRBD1	TRBV9	TRBJ2-2	TGTGCCAGCAGCGTACAACAGGGGAAGAACACCGGGGAGCTGTTTTTT	CASSVQQGKNTGELFF
NA	NA	TRBV2	TRBJ2-3	TGTGCCAGCAGTGGGGTTTGGGTCCTTCCTAGCACAGATACGCAGTATTTT	CASSGVWVLPSTDTQYF
NA	TRBD2	TRBV7-9	TRBJ2-3	TGTGCCAGCAGCCCACAAGCGGGAGGGCGTAAGCAGTATTTT	CASSPQAGGRKQYF
NA	NA	TRBV29-1	TRBJ2-6	TGCAGCGCTTTGACGGGCGCGGGGGCCAACGTCCTGACTTTC	CSALTGAGANVLTF
NA	TRBD1	TRBV9	TRBJ2-7	TGTGCCAGCAGCGCTACAGGGGCGTCCTACGAGCAGTACTTC	CASSATGASYEQYF
once	TRBD2	TRBV18	TRBJ2-3	TGTGCCAGCTCACCACCGGGAGGGCCCGTAGATACGCAGTATTTT	CASSPPGGPVDTQYF
once	NA	TRBV7-9	TRBJ2-2	TGTGCCAGCAGCTTAGTTGAATCCGGGGAGCTGTTTTTT	CASSLVESGELFF
NA	TRBD1	TRBV5-1	TRBJ2-1	TGCGCCAGCAGCCCGGGACAGGGGTACCGTGGTGAGCAGTTCTTC	CASSPGQGYRGEQFF
NA	NA	TRBV29-1	TRBJ2-6	TGCAGCGTACGTAACTCTGGGGCCAACGTCCTGACTTTC	CSVRNSGANVLTF
NA	NA	TRBV7-6	TRBJ2-3	TGTGCCAGCAGCTTCTGGGAGGTGACAGATACGCAGTATTTT	CASSFWEVTDTQYF
NA	NA	TRBV19	TRBJ1-2	TGTGCCAGTAGTATCCAGGCCAATGCCCCCTACACCTTC	CASSIQANAPYTF
NA	NA	TRBV21-1	TRBJ2-7	TGTGCCAGCAGCAAAGTGGAGTACTTC	CASSKVEYF
NA	NA	TRBV6-5	TRBJ1-1	TGTGCCAGCAGTTACTCGAGGCAGGCTTTGGCTGAAGCTTTCTTT	CASSYSRQALAEAFF
NA	NA	TRBV7-2	TRBJ2-7	TGTGCCAGCAGCTCCGACCCGGGAGTGGGTATCTACGAGCAGTACTTC	CASSSDPGVGIYEQYF
NA	TRBD1	TRBV6-5	TRBJ1-6	TGTGCCAGCAGTTTGGGGGGACAGGGACAATCACCCCTCCACTTT	CASSLGGQGQSPLHF
NA	NA	TRBV7-2	TRBJ1-2	TGTGCCAGCATCGCTATGGGGTCTAACTATGGCTACACCTTC	CASIAMGSNYGYTF
NA	NA	TRBV18	TRBJ2-3	TGTGCCAGCTCACCACCCATTCGGGTTGATACGCAGTATTTT	CASSPPIRVDTQYF
NA	NA	TRBV30	TRBJ2-2	TGTGCCTGGAGTCGACGGGAAGGTTTAACCGGGGAGCTGTTTTTT	CAWSRREGLTGELFF
NA	TRBD2	TRBV5-5	TRBJ2-1	TGTGCCAGCAGCTTTGGCTTCAGCGGGGGGAACGATGAGCAGTTCTTC	CASSFGFSGGNDEQFF
few	NA	TRBV7-7	TRBJ1-1	TGTGCTAGCAGCTCAACTATGGACACTGAAGCTTTCTTT	CASSSTMDTEAFF